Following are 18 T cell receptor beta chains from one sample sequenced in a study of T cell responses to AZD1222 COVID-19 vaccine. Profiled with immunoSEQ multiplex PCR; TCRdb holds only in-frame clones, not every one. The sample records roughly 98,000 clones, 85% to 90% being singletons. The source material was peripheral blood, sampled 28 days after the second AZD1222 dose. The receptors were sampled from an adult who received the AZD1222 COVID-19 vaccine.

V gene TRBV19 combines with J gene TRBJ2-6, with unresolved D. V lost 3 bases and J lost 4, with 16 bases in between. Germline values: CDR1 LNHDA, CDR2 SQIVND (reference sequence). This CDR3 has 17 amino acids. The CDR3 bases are TGTGCCAGTAGTATTGTAGGTTATAATTCCGGGGCCAACGTCCTGACTTTC. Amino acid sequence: CASSIVGYNSGANVLTF.

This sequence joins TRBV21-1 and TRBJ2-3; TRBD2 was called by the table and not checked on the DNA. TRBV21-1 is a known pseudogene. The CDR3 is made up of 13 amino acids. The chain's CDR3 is CASTALAFDTQYF. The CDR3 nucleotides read TGTGCCAGCACCGCCCTAGCCTTTGATACGCAGTATTTT.

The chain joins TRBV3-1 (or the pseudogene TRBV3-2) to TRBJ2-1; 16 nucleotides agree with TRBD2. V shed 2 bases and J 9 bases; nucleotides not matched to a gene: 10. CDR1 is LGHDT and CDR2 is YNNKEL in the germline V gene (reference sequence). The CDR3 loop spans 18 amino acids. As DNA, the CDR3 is TGTGCCAGCAGCCAATCACCCACGGGACTAGCGGGAGGGATTGAGCAGTTCTTC. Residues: CASSQSPTGLAGGIEQFF.

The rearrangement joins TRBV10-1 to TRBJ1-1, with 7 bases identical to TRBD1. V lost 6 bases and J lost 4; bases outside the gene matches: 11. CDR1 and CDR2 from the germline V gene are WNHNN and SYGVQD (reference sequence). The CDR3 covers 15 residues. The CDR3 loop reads CASSRDSPPSTEAFF. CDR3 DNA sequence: TGCGCCAGCAGCCGGGACAGCCCACCGAGCACTGAAGCTTTCTTT.

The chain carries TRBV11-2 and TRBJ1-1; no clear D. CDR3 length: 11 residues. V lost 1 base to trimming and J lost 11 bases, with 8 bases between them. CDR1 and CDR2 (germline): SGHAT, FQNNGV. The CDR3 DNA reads TGTGCCAGCAGCTTAGTGTCTTCGGCTTTCTTT. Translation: CASSLVSSAFF.

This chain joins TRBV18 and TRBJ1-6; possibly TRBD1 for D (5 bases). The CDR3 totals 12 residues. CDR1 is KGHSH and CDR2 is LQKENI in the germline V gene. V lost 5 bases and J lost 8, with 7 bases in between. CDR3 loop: CASSSQDSPLHF. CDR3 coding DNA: TGTGCCAGCTCATCACAGGATTCACCCCTCCACTTT.

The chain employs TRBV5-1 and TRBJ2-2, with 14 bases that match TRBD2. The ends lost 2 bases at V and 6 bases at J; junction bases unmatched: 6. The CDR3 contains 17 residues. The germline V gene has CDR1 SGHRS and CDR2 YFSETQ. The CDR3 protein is CASSLTGTSGSAGELFF. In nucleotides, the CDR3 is TGCGCCAGCAGCTTAACCGGGACTAGCGGGAGTGCCGGGGAGCTGTTTTTT.

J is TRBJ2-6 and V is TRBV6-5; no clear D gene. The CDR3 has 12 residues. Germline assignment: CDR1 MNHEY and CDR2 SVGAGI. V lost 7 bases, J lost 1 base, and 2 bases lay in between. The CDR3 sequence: CASTSGANVLTF. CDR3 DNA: TGTGCCAGCACGTCTGGGGCCAACGTCCTGACTTTC.

In DNA form, the CDR3 reads TGTGCCAGCGCAATTCCGGGAGGGGTTCGGACTGAAGCTTTCTTT. This encodes CASAIPGGVRTEAFF. The chain uses TRBV18 and TRBJ1-1, with D perhaps TRBD1 (5 bases). The CDR3 runs to 15 residues. Trimming took 8 bases from V and 5 from J, leaving 21 bases between them. Germline CDR1 KGHSH, CDR2 LQKENI. The full variable domain, completed using reference TRBV18 and TRBJ1-1, is NAGVMQNPRHLVRRRGQEARLRCSPMKGHSHVYWYRQLPEEGLKFMVYLQKENIIDESGMPKERFSAEFPKEGPSILRIQQVVRGDSAAYFCASAIPGGVRTEAFFGQGTRLTVV.

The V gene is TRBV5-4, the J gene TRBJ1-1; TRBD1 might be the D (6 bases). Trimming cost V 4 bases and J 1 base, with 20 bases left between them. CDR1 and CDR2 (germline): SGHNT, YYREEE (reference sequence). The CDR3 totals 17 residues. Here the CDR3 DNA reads TGTGCCAGCAGCCCTTCCCTCGGGGGCGGGAAGAACACTGAAGCTTTCTTT. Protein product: CASSPSLGGGKNTEAFF. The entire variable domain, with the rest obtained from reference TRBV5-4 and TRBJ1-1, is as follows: ETGVTQSPTHLIKTRGQQVTLRCSSQSGHNTVSWYQQALGQGPQFIFQYYREEENGRGNFPPRFSGLQFPNYSSELNVNALELDDSALYLCASSPSLGGGKNTEAFFGQGTRLTVV.

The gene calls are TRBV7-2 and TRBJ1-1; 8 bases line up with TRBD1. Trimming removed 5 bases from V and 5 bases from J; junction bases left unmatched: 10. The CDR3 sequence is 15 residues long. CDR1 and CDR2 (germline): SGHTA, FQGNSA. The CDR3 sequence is CASSQLFGTGTEAFF. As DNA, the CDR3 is TGTGCCAGCAGCCAGCTCTTTGGGACAGGAACTGAAGCTTTCTTT. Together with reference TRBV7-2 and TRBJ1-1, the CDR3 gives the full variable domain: GAGVSQSPSNKVTEKGKDVELRCDPISGHTALYWYRQSLGQGLEFLIYFQGNSAPDKSGLPSDRFSAERTGGSVSTLTIQRTQQEDSAVYLCASSQLFGTGTEAFFGQGTRLTVV.

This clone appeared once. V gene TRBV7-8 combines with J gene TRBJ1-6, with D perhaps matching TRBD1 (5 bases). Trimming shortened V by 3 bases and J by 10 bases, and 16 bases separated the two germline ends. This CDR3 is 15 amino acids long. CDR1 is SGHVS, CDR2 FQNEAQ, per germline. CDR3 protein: CASSFSGRDDSPLHF. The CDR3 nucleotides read TGTGCCAGCAGCTTTAGCGGCAGGGACGACTCACCCCTCCACTTT.

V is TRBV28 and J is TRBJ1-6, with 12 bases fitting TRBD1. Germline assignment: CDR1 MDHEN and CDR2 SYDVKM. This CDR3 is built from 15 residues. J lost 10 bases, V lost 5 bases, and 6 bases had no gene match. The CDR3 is CASSKGTGGQSPLHF. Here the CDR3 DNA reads TGTGCCAGCAGTAAGGGGACAGGGGGCCAGTCACCCCTCCACTTT.

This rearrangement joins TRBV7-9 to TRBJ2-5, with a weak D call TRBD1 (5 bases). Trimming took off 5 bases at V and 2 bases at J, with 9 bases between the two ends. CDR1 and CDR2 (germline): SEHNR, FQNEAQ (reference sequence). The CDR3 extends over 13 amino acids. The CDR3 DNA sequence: TGTGCCAGCAGCCCGCGACAGCAAGAGACCCAGTACTTC. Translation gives CASSPRQQETQYF.

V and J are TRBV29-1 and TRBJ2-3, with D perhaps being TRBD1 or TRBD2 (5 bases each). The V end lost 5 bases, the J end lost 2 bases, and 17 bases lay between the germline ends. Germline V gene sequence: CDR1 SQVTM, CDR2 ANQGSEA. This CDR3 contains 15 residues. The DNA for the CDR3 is TGCAGCGTTAGATCCGGGACGGAGGTCACAGATACGCAGTATTTT. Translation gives CSVRSGTEVTDTQYF.

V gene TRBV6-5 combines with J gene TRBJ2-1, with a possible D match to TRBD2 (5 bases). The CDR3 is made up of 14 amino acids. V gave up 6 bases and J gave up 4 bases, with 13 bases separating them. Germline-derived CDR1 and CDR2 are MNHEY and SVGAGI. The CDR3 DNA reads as TGTGCCAGCAGCATAACTAGTACGTACAATGAGCAGTTCTTC. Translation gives CASSITSTYNEQFF.

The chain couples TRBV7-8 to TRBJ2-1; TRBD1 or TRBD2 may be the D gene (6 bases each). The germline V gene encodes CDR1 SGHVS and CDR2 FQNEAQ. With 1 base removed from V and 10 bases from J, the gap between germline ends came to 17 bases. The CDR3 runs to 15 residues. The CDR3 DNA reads TGTGCCAGCAGCTTAGGCGGGACACCTACCCGGGAGCAGTTCTTC. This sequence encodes CASSLGGTPTREQFF.

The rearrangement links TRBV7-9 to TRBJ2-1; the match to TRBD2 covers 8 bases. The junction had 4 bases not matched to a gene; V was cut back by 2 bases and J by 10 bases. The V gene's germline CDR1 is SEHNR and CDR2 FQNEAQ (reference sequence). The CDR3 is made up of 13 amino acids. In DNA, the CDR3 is TGTGCCAGCAGCTTAACAGGACTAGCAGAGCAGTTCTTC. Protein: CASSLTGLAEQFF.